This TCR beta chain was identified during a study of blood T cell repertoires in COVID-19 (TCRdb year 2020). Study-wide context: Collaborator samples came from the United States, Italy and Spain and covered acute and convalescent phases of COVID-19. The material from the prospective study consisted of cDNA or gDNA derived from T cells, B-cell-depleted T cells, or PBMCs. Deeply sampled blood TCRbeta repertoires from subjects exposed to, actively infected with, or recovered from COVID-19 were included in the dataset. The repertoires were released in a freely available public database meant as a resource for research on the immune response to SARS-CoV-2. The samples were drawn from the first 160 participants of the ongoing ImmuneRACE study and from roughly 1,300 subjects provided by 6 global collaborators. Sample metadata almost always included a de-identified subject ID, COVID-19 status, age in years and sex. Where available, HLA class I and class II types were obtained from metadata supplied by the sample provider rather than from assay-based typing.

The germline V and J ends show losses of 6 bases and 6 bases respectively, and no gene match explains 7 bases of the junction. The CDR3 starts with the cysteine, ends with the phenylalanine, and has 13 residues. Only the CDR3 DNA stays, 39 bases, in frame from base 1. Participants in the prospective study were enrolled through a virtual design, were aged about 18 to 100 years, and lived in about two dozen United States geographic areas. Cohort assignment in the prospective study relied on participant-reported clinical history from a screening survey and a study questionnaire. In the prospective study, whole blood, serum and a nasopharyngeal or oropharyngeal swab were collected from each participant by mobile phlebotomists. Additional blood draws and questionnaires over an approximately two-month period could optionally be provided by prospective study participants. Prospective study blood samples were shipped either frozen or at room temperature before DNA extraction.

The investigation overall reported the following: Clinical and demographic metadata were provided uncurated, with the amount varying by source and participant.

TCRbeta CDR3 regions were amplified from genomic DNA by means of the immunoSEQ Assay, a bias-controlled multiplex PCR. As for the authors' bioinformatics: The number of nucleated cells in each sample was estimated by amplification of reference gene primers within the assay. To quantify the absolute abundance of each unique TCRbeta CDR3 rearrangement, sequence reads were collapsed and filtered. For each sample, productive Simpson clonality was calculated as the square root of Simpson's diversity index across productive rearrangements. TCRdb retrieved this table from immuneACCESS and kept in-frame rearrangements only. Not all clones are present; in checked studies, unresolved V genes account for under half, and no reason is known for the remainder. V and J calls and clone size come straight from that table; D and trimming were deduced from the DNA. This sample gives about 430,000 clones in total; roughly 90% of them show up just once. Approximately 0.96% of the sample is in the top ten clones.

This clone occurred many times. The antigen it recognizes is unknown. No clone much larger than this one lies a single base away; base qualities are absent. The clonotype was recovered from a woman aged 25 to 45 with acute COVID-19. The chain joins TRBV12-3 or TRBV12-4 to TRBJ2-7; 8 middle bases align to TRBD1. The sequenced sample consisted of PBMCs or T cells enriched from blood (not recorded which). The CDR3 region reads CASSPGQGPEQYF. The DNA is TGTGCCAGCAGCCCCGGACAGGGACCCGAGCAGTACTTC.